Sequencing of this T cell receptor (beta chain) was carried out in a study of T-cell memory formation after mild COVID-19. Study-wide background: Across donors, TCR clusters were largely donor specific. General observations from the study: Whether day 37 second-wave clones are SARS-CoV-2-specific was not confirmed.

Via MiXCR, TCRdb re-called the 5' RACE reads, giving one row per CDR3 protein. The sample carries about 100,000 distinct CDR3 sequences, roughly a sixth recorded once. The germline V gene encodes CDR1 MNHEY and CDR2 SVGAGI. CDR3 size: 12 residues. The V and J ends lost 6 bases and 8 bases respectively, with 13 bases between them. As concerns this clonotype: Its antigen is undetermined.

This TCR derives from a young man who had mild COVID-19 (a few samples of this study predate the infection). Cell type and time point are not known. Source material: PBMCs or a T cell subset sorted from them (not recorded which). V is TRBV6-5 and J is TRBJ1-2; possible D gene TRBD1, 6 bases. The CDR3 spells CASSAGVHGYTF. The DNA for the CDR3 is TGTGCCAGCAGCGCAGGGGTTCACGGCTACACCTTC.